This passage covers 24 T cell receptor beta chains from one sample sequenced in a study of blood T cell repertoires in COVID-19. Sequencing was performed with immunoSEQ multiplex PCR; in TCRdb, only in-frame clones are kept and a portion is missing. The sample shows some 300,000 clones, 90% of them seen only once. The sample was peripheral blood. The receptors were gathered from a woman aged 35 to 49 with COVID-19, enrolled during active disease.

For the CDR3, the DNA is TGTGCCAGCAGTTACTTAGTTCTAGCGGGGGGCGATACGCAGTATTTT. Protein product: CASSYLVLAGGDTQYF. The chain recombines TRBV6-6 with TRBJ2-3; the match to TRBD2 covers 11 bases. This CDR3 region has 16 residues. CDR1 is MNHNY, CDR2 SVGAGI, per germline (reference sequence). V gave up 1 base and J gave up 6 bases; unmatched junction bases: 6.

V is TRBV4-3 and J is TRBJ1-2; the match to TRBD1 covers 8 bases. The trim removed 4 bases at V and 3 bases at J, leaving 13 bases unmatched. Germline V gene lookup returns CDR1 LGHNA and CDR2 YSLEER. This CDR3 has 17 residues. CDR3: CASSPMRGSGGDYGYTF. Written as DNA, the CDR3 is TGCGCCAGCAGCCCGATGAGGGGGTCAGGGGGCGACTATGGCTACACCTTC.

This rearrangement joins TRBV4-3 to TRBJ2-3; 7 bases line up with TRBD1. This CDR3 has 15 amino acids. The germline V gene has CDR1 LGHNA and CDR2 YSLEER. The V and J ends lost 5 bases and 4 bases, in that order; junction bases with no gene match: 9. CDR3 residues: CASSSTGRGADTQYF. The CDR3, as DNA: TGCGCCAGCAGCTCGACAGGGAGAGGTGCAGATACGCAGTATTTT.

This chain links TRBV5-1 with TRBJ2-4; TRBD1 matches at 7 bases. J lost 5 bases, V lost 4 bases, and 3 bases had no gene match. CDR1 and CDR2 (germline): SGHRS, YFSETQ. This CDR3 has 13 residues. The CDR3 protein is CASSRGQQNIQYF. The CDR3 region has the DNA TGCGCCAGCAGCAGGGGACAGCAAAACATTCAGTACTTC.

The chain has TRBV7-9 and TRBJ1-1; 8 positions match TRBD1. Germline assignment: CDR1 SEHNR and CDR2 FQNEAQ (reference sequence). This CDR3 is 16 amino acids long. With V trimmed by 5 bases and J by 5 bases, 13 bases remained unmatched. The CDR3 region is CASSSDRGLEETEAFF. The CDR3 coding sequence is TGTGCCAGCAGCAGCGACAGGGGACTGGAAGAAACTGAAGCTTTCTTT.

The CDR3: CASSRFPGFEQYF. The CDR3 coding sequence is TGTGCCAGCAGTCGATTCCCGGGTTTCGAGCAGTACTTC. The chain combines TRBV27 with TRBJ2-7; unclear D gene. Looked up from germline, CDR1 is MNHEY and CDR2 is SMNVEV (reference sequence). Trimming took 5 bases from V and 6 from J, leaving 14 bases between them. This CDR3 comprises 13 residues.

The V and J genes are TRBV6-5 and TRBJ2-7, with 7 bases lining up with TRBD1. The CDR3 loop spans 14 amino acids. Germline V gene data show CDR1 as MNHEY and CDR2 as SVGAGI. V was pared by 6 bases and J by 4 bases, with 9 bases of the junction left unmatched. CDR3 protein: CASRSDRVGYEQYF. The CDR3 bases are TGTGCCAGCAGATCCGACAGGGTTGGGTACGAGCAGTACTTC.

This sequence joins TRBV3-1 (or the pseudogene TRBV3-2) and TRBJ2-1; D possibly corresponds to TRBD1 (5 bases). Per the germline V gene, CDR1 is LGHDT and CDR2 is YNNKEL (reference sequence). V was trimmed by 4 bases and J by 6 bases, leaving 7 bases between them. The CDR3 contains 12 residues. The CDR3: CASSPQGNEQFF. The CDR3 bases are TGTGCCAGCAGCCCTCAGGGCAATGAGCAGTTCTTC.

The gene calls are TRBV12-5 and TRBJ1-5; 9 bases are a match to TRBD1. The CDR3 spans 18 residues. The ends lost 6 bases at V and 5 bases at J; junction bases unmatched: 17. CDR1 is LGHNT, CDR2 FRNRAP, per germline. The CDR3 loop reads CASGLTSGTGHTDQPQHF. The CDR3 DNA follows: TGTGCTAGTGGCTTAACAAGCGGGACAGGGCACACGGATCAGCCCCAGCATTTT.

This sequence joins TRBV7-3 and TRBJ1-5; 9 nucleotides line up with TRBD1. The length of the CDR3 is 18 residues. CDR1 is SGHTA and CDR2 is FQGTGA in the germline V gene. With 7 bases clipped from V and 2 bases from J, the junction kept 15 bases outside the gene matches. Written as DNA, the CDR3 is TGTGCCAGCATCCCACCGGGACAGGGTGCCTCGTGCAATCAGCCCCAGCATTTT. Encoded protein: CASIPPGQGASCNQPQHF.

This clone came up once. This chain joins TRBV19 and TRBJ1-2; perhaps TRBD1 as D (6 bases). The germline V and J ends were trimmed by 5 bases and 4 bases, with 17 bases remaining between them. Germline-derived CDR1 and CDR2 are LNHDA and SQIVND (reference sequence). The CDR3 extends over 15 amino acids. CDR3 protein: CASSVSVDSPYGYTF. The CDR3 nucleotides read TGTGCCAGTAGTGTCAGTGTGGACAGCCCCTATGGCTACACCTTC. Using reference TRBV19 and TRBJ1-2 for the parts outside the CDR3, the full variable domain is DGGITQSPKYLFRKEGQNVTLSCEQNLNHDAMYWYRQDPGQGLRLIYYSQIVNDFQKGDIAEGYSVSREKKESFPLTVTSAQKNPTAFYLCASSVSVDSPYGYTFGSGTRLTVV.

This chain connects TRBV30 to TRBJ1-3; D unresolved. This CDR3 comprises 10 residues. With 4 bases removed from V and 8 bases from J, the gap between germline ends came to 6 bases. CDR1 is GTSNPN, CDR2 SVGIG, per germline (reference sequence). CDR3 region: CAWNTDTIYF. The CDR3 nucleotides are TGTGCCTGGAACACCGACACCATATATTTT.

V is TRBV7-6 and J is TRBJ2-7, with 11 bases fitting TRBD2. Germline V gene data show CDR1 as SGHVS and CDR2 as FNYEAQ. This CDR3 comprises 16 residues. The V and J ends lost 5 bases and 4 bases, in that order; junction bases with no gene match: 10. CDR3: CASSRASGRNSYEQYF. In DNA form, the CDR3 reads TGTGCCAGCAGCCGGGCTAGCGGGAGGAATAGTTACGAGCAGTACTTC. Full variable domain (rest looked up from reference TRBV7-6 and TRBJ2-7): GAGVSQSPRYKVTKRGQDVALRCDPISGHVSLYWYRQALGQGPEFLTYFNYEAQQDKSGLPNDRFSAERPEGSISTLTIQRTEQRDSAMYRCASSRASGRNSYEQYFGPGTRLTVT.

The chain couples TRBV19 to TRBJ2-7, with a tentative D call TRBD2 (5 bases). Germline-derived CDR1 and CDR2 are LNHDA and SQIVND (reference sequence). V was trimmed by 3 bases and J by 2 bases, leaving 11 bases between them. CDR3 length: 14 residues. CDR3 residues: CASSISGFAYEQYF. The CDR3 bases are TGTGCCAGTAGTATCTCGGGGTTTGCCTACGAGCAGTACTTC.

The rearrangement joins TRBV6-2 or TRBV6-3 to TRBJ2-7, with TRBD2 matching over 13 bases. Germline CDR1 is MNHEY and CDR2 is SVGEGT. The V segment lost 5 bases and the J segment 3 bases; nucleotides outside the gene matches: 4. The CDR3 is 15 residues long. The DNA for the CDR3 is TGTGCCAGCAGTAACCGACTAGCGGGGGGCTACGAGCAGTACTTC. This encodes CASSNRLAGGYEQYF.

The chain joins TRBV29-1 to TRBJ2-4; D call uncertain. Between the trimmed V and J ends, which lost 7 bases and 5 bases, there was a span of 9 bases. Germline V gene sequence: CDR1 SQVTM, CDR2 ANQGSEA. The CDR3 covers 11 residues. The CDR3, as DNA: TGCAGCGCCGTAGTGGAAAACATTCAGTACTTC. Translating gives CSAVVENIQYF.

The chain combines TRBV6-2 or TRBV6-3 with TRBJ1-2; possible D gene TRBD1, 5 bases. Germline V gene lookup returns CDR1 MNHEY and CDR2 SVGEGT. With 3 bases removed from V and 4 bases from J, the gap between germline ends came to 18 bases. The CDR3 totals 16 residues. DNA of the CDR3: TGTGCCAGCAGTTATCGTGGGGCTTCATTGAGCTATGGCTACACCTTC. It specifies CASSYRGASLSYGYTF.

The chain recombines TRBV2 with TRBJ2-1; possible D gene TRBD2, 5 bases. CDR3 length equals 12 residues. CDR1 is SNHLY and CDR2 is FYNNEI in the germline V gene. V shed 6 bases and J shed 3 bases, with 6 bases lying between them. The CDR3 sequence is CASRGDYNEQFF. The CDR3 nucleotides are TGTGCCAGCAGGGGAGACTACAATGAGCAGTTCTTC.

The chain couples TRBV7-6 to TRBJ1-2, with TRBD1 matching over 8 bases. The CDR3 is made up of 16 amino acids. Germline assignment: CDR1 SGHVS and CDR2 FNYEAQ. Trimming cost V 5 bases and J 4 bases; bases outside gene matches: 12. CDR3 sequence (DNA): TGTGCCAGCAGCCCCCTAGAACAGGGGGGTCCCTATGGCTACACCTTC. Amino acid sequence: CASSPLEQGGPYGYTF. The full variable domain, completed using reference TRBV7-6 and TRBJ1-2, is GAGVSQSPRYKVTKRGQDVALRCDPISGHVSLYWYRQALGQGPEFLTYFNYEAQQDKSGLPNDRFSAERPEGSISTLTIQRTEQRDSAMYRCASSPLEQGGPYGYTFGSGTRLTVV.

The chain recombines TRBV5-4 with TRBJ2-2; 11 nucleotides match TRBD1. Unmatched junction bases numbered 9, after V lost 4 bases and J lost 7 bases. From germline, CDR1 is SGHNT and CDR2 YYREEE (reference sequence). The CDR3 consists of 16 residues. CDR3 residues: CASSTPGQGAGGELFF. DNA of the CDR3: TGTGCCAGCAGCACCCCTGGACAGGGGGCTGGCGGGGAGCTGTTTTTT.

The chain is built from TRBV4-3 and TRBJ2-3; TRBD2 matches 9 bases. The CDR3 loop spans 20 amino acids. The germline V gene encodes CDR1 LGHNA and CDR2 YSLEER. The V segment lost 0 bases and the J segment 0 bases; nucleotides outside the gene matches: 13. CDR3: CASSQDFGRGGAYSTDTQYF. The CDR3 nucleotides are TGCGCCAGCAGCCAAGATTTCGGACGCGGGGGGGCTTATAGCACAGATACGCAGTATTTT.

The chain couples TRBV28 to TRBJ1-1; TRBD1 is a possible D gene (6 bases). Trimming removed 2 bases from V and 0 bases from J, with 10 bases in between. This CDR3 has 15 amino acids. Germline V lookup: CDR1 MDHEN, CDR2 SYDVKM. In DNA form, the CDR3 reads TGTGCCAGCAGTTTAGGGACAACGCTGAACACTGAAGCTTTCTTT. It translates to CASSLGTTLNTEAFF.

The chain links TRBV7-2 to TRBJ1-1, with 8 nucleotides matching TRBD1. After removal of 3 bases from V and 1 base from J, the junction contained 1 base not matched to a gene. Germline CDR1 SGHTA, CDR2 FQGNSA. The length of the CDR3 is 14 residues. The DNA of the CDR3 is TGTGCCAGCAGCTTTGACAGGGGGAACACTGAAGCTTTCTTT. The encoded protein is CASSFDRGNTEAFF.

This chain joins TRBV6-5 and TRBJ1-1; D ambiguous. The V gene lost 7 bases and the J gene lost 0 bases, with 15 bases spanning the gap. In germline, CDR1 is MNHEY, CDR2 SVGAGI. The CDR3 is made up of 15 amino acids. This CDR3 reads CASKEGPLMNTEAFF. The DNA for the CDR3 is TGTGCCAGCAAAGAGGGTCCCCTAATGAACACTGAAGCTTTCTTT.